A selection of T cell receptor beta chains follows, all from one sample in a study of cytomegalovirus exposure and HLA in healthy donors. Some clones are missing from TCRdb's copy, which holds only in-frame ones; the method was immunoSEQ multiplex PCR. The table shows about 190,000 clones, with more than 75% occurring only once. Sequenced sample: PBMCs. The receptors originated from a woman aged 45-65 years in good health and CMV-seropositive. Both conserved end residues are part of each CDR3. The D gene is left open where the match is weak. Clone sizes are given selectively: once, few, many, or a class where the clone is expanded.

CDR3,DNA,size,D,V,J
CATSRERRSSSYEQYF,TGTGCCACCAGCAGGGAACGAAGATCTAGCTCCTACGAGCAGTACTTC,.,.,TRBV15,TRBJ2-7
CASSQGSGGSDTQYF,TGCGCCAGCAGCCAAGGGAGCGGGGGCTCAGATACGCAGTATTTT,.,TRBD2,TRBV4-1,TRBJ2-3
CASSLGGGGETQYF,TGTGCCAGCAGCTTAGGCGGGGGCGGTGAGACCCAGTACTTC,.,.,TRBV7-3,TRBJ2-5
CASSNRGVGPESEKLFF,TGTGCCAGCAGCAATCGGGGAGTGGGCCCTGAGAGTGAAAAACTGTTTTTT,.,.,TRBV9,TRBJ1-4
CAIKGDQAGGSTDTQYF,TGTGCCATCAAAGGGGACCAGGCGGGGGGAAGCACAGATACGCAGTATTTT,.,TRBD2,TRBV10-3,TRBJ2-3
CASSAFRTGDNYGYTF,TGTGCCAGCAGTGCCTTCAGGACAGGGGATAACTATGGCTACACCTTC,.,TRBD1,TRBV2,TRBJ1-2
CASSRSGGSDEQFF,TGCGCCAGCAGCAGAAGCGGGGGGAGCGATGAGCAGTTCTTC,.,TRBD2,TRBV5-1,TRBJ2-1
CASSLGQGANEQYF,TGTGCCAGCAGCCTCGGACAGGGGGCCAACGAGCAGTACTTC,.,TRBD1,TRBV6-1,TRBJ2-7
CAWSGDSHTGELFF,TGTGCCTGGAGTGGGGACAGTCACACCGGGGAGCTGTTTTTT,.,TRBD1,TRBV30,TRBJ2-2
CASSQEGGTEAFF,TGCGCCAGCAGCCAAGAAGGAGGCACTGAAGCTTTCTTT,.,.,TRBV4-3,TRBJ1-1
CASSLASPGQGFYEQYF,TGTGCCAGCAGCTTAGCTTCCCCGGGACAGGGATTCTACGAGCAGTACTTC,.,TRBD1,TRBV7-6,TRBJ2-7
CASSGDWSSGNTIYF,TGTGCCAGCAGTGGGGACTGGAGCTCTGGAAACACCATATATTTT,.,.,TRBV6-1,TRBJ1-3
CASSSQTGGGYEQYF,TGTGCCAGCAGCTCACAAACGGGGGGGGGCTACGAGCAGTACTTC,.,TRBD2,TRBV9,TRBJ2-7
CASSSGTGYYNEQFF,TGTGCCAGCAGCTCCGGGACAGGGTACTACAATGAGCAGTTCTTC,.,TRBD1,TRBV7-2,TRBJ2-1
CASSTGLAGTGELFF,TGCGCCAGCAGCACGGGACTAGCGGGGACCGGGGAGCTGTTTTTT,.,TRBD2,TRBV4-1,TRBJ2-2
CASSSGTAINYGYTF,TGTGCCAGCAGCTCCGGGACAGCGATAAACTATGGCTACACCTTC,.,TRBD1,TRBV5-5,TRBJ1-2
CASSPGRVNYGYTF,TGTGCCAGCAGCCCGGGAAGGGTAAACTATGGCTACACCTTC,.,.,TRBV9,TRBJ1-2
CASSVGGGISTEAFF,TGTGCCAGCAGCGTAGGAGGGGGTATAAGCACTGAAGCTTTCTTT,.,.,TRBV9,TRBJ1-1
CASRNNTDTQYF,TGCGCCAGCAGAAACAACACAGATACGCAGTATTTT,.,.,TRBV5-1,TRBJ2-3
CASSINTANTGELFF,TGTGCCAGTAGTATAAACACAGCGAACACCGGGGAGCTGTTTTTT,few,.,TRBV19,TRBJ2-2
CASSLRDSTFANTIYF,TGTGCCAGCAGCCTTAGGGACAGTACTTTCGCGAACACCATATATTTT,.,TRBD1,TRBV7-8,TRBJ1-3
CASSLTRVDSYTGELFF,TGTGCCAGCAGCCTTACCCGAGTGGACAGCTACACCGGGGAGCTGTTTTTT,once,.,TRBV7-2,TRBJ2-2
CASRKKQETEAFF,TGTGCCAGCAGAAAAAAACAGGAGACTGAAGCTTTCTTT,few,.,TRBV7-9,TRBJ1-1
CASSQDHSGGSRYNEQFF,TGCGCCAGCAGCCAAGATCACAGCGGGGGGTCGCGTTACAATGAGCAGTTCTTC,.,TRBD2,TRBV4-1,TRBJ2-1
CATADRNYGYTF,TGTGCCACCGCCGACAGGAACTATGGCTACACCTTC,.,.,TRBV6-5,TRBJ1-2